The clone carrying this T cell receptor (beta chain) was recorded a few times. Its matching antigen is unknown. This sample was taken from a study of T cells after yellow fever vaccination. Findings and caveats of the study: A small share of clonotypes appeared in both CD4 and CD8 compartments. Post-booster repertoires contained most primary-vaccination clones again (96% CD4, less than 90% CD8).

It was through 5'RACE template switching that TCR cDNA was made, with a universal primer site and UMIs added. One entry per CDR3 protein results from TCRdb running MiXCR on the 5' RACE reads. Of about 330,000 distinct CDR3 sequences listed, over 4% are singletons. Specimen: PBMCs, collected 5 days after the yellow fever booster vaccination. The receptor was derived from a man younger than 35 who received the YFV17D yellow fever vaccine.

The CDR3: CASSPSRQATYQETQYF. In nucleotides, the CDR3 is TGTGCCAGCAGTCCTTCAAGACAGGCCACGTACCAAGAGACCCAGTACTTC. The rearrangement links TRBV12-3 or TRBV12-4 to TRBJ2-5; perhaps TRBD1 as D (6 bases). This CDR3 has 17 residues. V lost 5 bases to trimming and J lost 0 bases, with 19 bases between them.